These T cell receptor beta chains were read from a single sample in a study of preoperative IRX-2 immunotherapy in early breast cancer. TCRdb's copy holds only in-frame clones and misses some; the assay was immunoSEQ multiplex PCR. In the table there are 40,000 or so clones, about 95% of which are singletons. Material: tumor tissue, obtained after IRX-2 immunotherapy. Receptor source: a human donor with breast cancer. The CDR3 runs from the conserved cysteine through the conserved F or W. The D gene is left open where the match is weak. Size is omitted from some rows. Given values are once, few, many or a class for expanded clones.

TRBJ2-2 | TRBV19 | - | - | TGTGCCAGTAGTTTCTCAGGGGACACCGGGGAGCTGTTTTTT | CASSFSGDTGELFF
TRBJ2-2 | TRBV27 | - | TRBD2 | TGTGCCAGCAGTTTAGCGCCTAGCGGCACCGGGGAGCTGTTTTTT | CASSLAPSGTGELFF
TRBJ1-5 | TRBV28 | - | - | TGTGCCATCGAACAGGGAAATCAGCCCCAGCATTTT | CAIEQGNQPQHF
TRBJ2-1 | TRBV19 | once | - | TGTGCCAGTTGGGGGTTGGATCAGAGCCTCTCCTACAATGAGCAGTTCTTC | CASWGLDQSLSYNEQFF
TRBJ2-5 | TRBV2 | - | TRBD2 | TGTGCCAGCAGTGGGGGGGAGGGCGAGACCCAGTACTTC | CASSGGEGETQYF
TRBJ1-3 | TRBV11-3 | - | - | TGTGCCAGCAGCCGCACCAGGGTGAGAAACACCATATATTTT | CASSRTRVRNTIYF
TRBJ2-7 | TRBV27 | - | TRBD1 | TGTGCCAGCAGCGGATCGACAGGGCCCTACGAGCAGTACTTC | CASSGSTGPYEQYF
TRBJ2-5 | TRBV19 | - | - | TGTGCCAGTACCTATAGAGGTGGGGAGACCCAGTACTTC | CASTYRGGETQYF
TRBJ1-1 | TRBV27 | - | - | TGTGCCAGCAGTCATCAGGCGGGGAACACTGAAGCTTTCTTT | CASSHQAGNTEAFF
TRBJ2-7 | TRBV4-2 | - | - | TGTGCCAGCAGCCAAGTCCTCATGATAACCTACGAGCAGTACTTC | CASSQVLMITYEQYF
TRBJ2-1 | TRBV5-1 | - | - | TGCGCCAGCAGCTTTCGAGGGGCTGTCTCCTACAATGAGCAGTTCTTC | CASSFRGAVSYNEQFF
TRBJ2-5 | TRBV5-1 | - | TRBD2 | TGCGCCAGCAATAGCGGGAGGGGAGAAGAGACCCAGTACTTC | CASNSGRGEETQYF
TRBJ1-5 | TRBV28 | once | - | TGTGCCAGCAGTTTACGAGTCAGCAATCAGCCCCAGCATTTT | CASSLRVSNQPQHF
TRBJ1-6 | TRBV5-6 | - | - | TGTGCCAGCAGCTTGAAGTTCAGCAGGGGCGCAGATTCACCCCTCCACTTT | CASSLKFSRGADSPLHF
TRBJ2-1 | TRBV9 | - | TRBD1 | TGTGCCAGCAGCGTCCAAGGGACAGGGGTTAACAATGAGCAGTTCTTC | CASSVQGTGVNNEQFF
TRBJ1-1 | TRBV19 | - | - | TGTGCCAGTACCCTCCACGGCGGGGGACAGAACACTGAAGCTTTCTTT | CASTLHGGGQNTEAFF
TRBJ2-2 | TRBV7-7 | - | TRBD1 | TGTGCCGCACGGACAGGGAGAACCGGGGAGCTGTTTTTT | CAARTGRTGELFF
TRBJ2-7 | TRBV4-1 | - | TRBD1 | TGCGCCAGCAGCCAAGAACCGGACAGGCGTTACGAGCAGTACTTC | CASSQEPDRRYEQYF
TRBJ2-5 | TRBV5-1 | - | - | TGCGCCAGCAGCTTGTTCGCAGGGGAAGAGACCCAGTACTTC | CASSLFAGEETQYF
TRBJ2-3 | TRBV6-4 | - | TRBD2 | TGTGCCAGCAGTGATGTGGCGGGAGGTACGCAGTATTTT | CASSDVAGGTQYF
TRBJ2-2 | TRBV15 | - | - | TGTGCCACCAGCAGAGATAGTTGGACCGCGAACACCGGGGAGCTGTTTTTT | CATSRDSWTANTGELFF
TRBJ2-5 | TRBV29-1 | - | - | TGCAGCGTTCGGACAGTTCAAGAGACCCAGTACTTC | CSVRTVQETQYF
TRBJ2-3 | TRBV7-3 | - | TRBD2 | TGTGCCAGCAGCTTAATGGTACGGACTAGCGGGAGCACAGATACGCAGTATTTT | CASSLMVRTSGSTDTQYF
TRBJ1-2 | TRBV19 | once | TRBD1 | TGTGCCAGTAGTGAAACAGGGGGATATGGCTACACCTTC | CASSETGGYGYTF
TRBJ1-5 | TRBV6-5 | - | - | TGTGCCAGCAGTTACTCGCCGCCCAGGGTCAATCAGCCCCAGCATTTT | CASSYSPPRVNQPQHF
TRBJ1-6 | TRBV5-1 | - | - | TGCGCCAGCAGCTTGGGAGTAGATAATTCACCCCTCCACTTT | CASSLGVDNSPLHF
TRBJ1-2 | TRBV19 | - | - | TGTGCCAGTAGTATGATAGGGCCAAGCTATGGCTACACCTTC | CASSMIGPSYGYTF
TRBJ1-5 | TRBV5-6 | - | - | TGTGCCAGCAGCCCGAACGGCCAGGGGTGGCAGCCCCAGCATTTT | CASSPNGQGWQPQHF
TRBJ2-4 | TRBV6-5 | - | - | TGTGCCAGCAGTTGGGTCGCCGACAAAAACATTCAGTACTTC | CASSWVADKNIQYF
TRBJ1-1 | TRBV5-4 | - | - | TGTGCCAGCAGCTCGCCGCTGCCAAGCACTGAAGCTTTCTTT | CASSSPLPSTEAFF
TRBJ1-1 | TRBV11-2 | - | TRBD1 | TGTGCCAGCAGCCCGCAGGGGGGCGCCTTCACTGAAGCTTTCTTT | CASSPQGGAFTEAFF
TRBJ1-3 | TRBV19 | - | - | TGTGCCAGTAGTAGGGGGGTGACAGCCTCACCTTCCGGAAACACCATATATTTT | CASSRGVTASPSGNTIYF
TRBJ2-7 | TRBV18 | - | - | TGTGCCAGCTCACCAAGGACCAGCTCCTACGAGCAGTACTTC | CASSPRTSSYEQYF
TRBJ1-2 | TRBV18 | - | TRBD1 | TGTGCCAGCTCACCGACGACAGGGGACTATGGCTACACCTTC | CASSPTTGDYGYTF
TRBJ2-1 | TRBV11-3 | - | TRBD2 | TGTGCCAGCAGCGGCGGGGGTAATTACAATGAGCAGTTCTTC | CASSGGGNYNEQFF
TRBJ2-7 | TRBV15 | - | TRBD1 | TGTGCCACCAGCAGGACTCGGACAGGAGATTACGAGCAGTACTTC | CATSRTRTGDYEQYF
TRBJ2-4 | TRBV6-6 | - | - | TGTGCCAGCAGCCCCAGGAGGACGGACAAAAACATTCAGTACTTC | CASSPRRTDKNIQYF
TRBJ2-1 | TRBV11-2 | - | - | TGTGCCAGCAGCATCTTCACGTACAATGAGCAGTTCTTC | CASSIFTYNEQFF
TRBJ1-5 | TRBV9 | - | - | TGTGCCAGCAGCGTAGGATCCTGGGAGAATCAGCCCCAGCATTTT | CASSVGSWENQPQHF
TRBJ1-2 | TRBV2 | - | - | TGTGCCAGCAGGAACCTTAACTATGGCTACACCTTC | CASRNLNYGYTF
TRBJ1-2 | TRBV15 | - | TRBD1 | TGTGCCACCAGCAGAGATCTAGGGGGACAGACCAACTATGGCTACACCTTC | CATSRDLGGQTNYGYTF
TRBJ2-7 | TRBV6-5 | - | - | TGTGCCAGCAGTCTACAAGGATTTGCCTACGAGCAGTACTTC | CASSLQGFAYEQYF
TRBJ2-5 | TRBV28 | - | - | TGTGCCAGCAGGGGAGTTTGGGAGACCCAGTACTTC | CASRGVWETQYF
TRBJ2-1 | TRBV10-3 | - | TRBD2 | TGTGCCATCAGTGAGGGGCTAGCGGGAGGGGGCTATGAGCAGTTCTTC | CAISEGLAGGGYEQFF
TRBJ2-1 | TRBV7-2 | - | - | TGTGCCAGCAGCCTCCGGGCCGGACTCTACAATGAGCAGTTCTTC | CASSLRAGLYNEQFF
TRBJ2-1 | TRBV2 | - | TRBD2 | TGTGCCAGTGCCGGGACTAGCGGCAACAATGAGCAGTTCTTC | CASAGTSGNNEQFF
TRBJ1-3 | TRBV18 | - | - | TGTGCCAGCTCACCACTGTCAGGCAGCAGCTCTGGAAACACCATATATTTT | CASSPLSGSSSGNTIYF
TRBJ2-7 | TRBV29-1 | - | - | TGCAGCTGCTCCGAAGGGTCCTACGAGCAGTACTTC | CSCSEGSYEQYF
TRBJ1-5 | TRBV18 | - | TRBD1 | TGTGCCAGCTCACTCTCCGGTCAGGGGGATCAGCCCCAGCATTTT | CASSLSGQGDQPQHF
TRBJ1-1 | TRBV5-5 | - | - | TGTGCCAGCAGCTTGTTGGGGGGGATGGGGGCTACTGAAGCTTTCTTT | CASSLLGGMGATEAFF
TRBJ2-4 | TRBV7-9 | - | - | TGTGCCAGCAGCCCCGCGGTCGGTGGGACCGCCGCCAAAAACATTCAGTACTTC | CASSPAVGGTAAKNIQYF
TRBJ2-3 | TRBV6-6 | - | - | TGTGCCAGCAGTTACGAGGTACTTCGGGATACGCAGTATTTT | CASSYEVLRDTQYF
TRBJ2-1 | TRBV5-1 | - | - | TGCGCCAGCAGCTTGGCCGTGGACAATGAGCAGTTCTTC | CASSLAVDNEQFF
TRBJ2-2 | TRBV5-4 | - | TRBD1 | TGTGCCAGCAGCTTCCCAGGGGGCGCGGCCGGGGAGCTGTTTTTT | CASSFPGGAAGELFF
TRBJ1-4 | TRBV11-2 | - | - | TGTGCCAGCAGCTCCAGCGGGACCGCCGGAGAAAAACTGTTTTTT | CASSSSGTAGEKLFF
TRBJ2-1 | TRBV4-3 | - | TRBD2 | TGCGCCAGCAGCCATTCCTACCCTGCCGGACTAGGGCCGGACAATGAGCAGTTCTTC | CASSHSYPAGLGPDNEQFF
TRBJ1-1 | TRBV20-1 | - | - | TGCAGCCCTCGATCCTATGAAGCTTTCTTT | CSPRSYEAFF
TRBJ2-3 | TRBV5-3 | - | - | TGTGCCAGAAGCTTGTTTAAGGAGGGAGGCACAGATACGCAGTATTTT | CARSLFKEGGTDTQYF